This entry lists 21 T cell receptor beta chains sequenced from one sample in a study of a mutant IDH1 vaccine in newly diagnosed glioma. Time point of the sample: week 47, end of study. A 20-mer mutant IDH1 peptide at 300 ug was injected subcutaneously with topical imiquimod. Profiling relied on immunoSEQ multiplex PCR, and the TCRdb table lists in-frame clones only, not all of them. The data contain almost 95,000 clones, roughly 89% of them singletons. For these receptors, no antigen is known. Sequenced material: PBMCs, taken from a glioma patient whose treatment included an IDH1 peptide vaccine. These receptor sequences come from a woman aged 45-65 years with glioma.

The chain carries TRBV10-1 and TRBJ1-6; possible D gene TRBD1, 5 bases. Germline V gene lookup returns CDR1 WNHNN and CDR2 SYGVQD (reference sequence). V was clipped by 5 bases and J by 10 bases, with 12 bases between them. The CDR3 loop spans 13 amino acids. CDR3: CASSQGWGSPLHF. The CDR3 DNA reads TGCGCCAGCAGTCAGGGATGGGGATCACCCCTCCACTTT.

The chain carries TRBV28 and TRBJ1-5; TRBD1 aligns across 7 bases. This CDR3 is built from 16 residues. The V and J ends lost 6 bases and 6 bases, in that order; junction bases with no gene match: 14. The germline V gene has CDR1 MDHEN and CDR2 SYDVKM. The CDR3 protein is CASSWGNTGVSQPQHF. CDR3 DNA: TGTGCCAGCAGCTGGGGAAATACAGGGGTGAGTCAGCCCCAGCATTTT.

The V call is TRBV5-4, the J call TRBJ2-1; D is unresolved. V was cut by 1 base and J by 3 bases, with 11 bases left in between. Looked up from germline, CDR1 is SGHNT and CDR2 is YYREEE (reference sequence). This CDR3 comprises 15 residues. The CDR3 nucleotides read TGTGCCAGCAGCTTGACTGATAGCATCTACAATGAGCAGTTCTTC. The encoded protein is CASSLTDSIYNEQFF.

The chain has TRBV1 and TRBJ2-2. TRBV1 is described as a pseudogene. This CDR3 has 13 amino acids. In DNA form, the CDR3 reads TGCACCAGCAGTGGCAGGGCGGGCCGGGGAGCTGTTTTT. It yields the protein CTSSGRAGRGAVF.

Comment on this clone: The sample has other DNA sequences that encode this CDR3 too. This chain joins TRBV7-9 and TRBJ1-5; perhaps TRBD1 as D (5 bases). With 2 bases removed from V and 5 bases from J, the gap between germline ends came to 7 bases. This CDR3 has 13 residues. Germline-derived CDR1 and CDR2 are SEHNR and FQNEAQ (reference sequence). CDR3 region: CASSLQGDQPQHF. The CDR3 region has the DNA TGTGCCAGCAGCTTACAAGGGGATCAGCCCCAGCATTTT.

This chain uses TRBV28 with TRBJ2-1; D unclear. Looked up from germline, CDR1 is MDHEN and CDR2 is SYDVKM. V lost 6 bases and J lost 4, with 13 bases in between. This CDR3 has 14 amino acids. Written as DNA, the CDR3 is TGTGCCAGCAGCCTAACCAGGAAGTACAATGAGCAGTTCTTC. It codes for CASSLTRKYNEQFF.

The CDR3, as DNA: TGTGCCAGCAAAGCCACTTATAGCAATCAGCCCCAGCATTTT. This gives the protein CASKATYSNQPQHF. The genes are TRBV2 and TRBJ1-5; no clear D gene. CDR3 length: 14 amino acids. V was shortened by 7 bases and J by 0 bases, with 10 bases between the two germline ends. The germline V gene encodes CDR1 SNHLY and CDR2 FYNNEI.

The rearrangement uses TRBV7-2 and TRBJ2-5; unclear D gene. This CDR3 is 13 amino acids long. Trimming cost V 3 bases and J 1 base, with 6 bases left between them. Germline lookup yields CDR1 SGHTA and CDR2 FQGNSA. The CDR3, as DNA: TGTGCCAGCAGCTTCCCACCCCAAGAGACCCAGTACTTC. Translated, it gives CASSFPPQETQYF.

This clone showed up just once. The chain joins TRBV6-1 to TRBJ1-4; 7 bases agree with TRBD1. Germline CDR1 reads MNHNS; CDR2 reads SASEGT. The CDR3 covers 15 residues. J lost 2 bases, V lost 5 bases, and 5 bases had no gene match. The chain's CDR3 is CASSPRGLTNEKLFF. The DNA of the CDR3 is TGTGCCAGCAGTCCGAGGGGGCTGACTAATGAAAAACTGTTTTTT.

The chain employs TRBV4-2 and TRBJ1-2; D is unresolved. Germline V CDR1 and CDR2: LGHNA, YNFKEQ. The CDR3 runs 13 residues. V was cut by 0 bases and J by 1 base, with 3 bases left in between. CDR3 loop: CASSQDGNYGYTF. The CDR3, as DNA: TGTGCCAGCAGCCAAGATGGTAACTATGGCTACACCTTC.

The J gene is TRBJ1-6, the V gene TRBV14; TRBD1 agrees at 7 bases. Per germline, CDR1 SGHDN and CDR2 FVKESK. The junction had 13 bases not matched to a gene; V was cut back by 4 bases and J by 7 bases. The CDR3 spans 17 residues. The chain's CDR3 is CASSPTGTAGGNSPLHF. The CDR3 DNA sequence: TGTGCCAGCAGCCCTACCGGGACCGCAGGGGGAAATTCACCCCTCCACTTT.

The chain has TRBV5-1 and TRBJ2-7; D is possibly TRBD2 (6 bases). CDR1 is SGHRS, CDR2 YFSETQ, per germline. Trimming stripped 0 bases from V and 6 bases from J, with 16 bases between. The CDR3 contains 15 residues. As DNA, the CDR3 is TGCGCCAGCAGCTTGGGGGCGGGAAGGTCGGCCGAGCAGTACTTC. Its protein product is CASSLGAGRSAEQYF.

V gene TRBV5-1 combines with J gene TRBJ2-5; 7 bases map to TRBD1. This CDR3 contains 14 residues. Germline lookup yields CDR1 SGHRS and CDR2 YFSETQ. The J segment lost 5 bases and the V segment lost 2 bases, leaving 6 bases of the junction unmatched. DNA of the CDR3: TGCGCCAGCAGCTTTCCGGGACAGCCGGAGACCCAGTACTTC. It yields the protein CASSFPGQPETQYF.

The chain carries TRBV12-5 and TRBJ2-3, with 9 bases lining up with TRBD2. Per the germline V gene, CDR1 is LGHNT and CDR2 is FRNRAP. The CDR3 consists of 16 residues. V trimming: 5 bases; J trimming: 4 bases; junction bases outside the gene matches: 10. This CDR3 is CASGPGTSRGSDTQYF. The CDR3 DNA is TGTGCTAGTGGTCCAGGGACTAGCCGAGGATCAGATACGCAGTATTTT.

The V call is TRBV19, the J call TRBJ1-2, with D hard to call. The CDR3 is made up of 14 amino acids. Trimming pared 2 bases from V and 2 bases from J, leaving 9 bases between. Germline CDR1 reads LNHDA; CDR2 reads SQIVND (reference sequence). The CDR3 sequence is CASSIRGINYGYTF. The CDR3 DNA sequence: TGTGCCAGTAGTATACGAGGGATCAACTATGGCTACACCTTC.

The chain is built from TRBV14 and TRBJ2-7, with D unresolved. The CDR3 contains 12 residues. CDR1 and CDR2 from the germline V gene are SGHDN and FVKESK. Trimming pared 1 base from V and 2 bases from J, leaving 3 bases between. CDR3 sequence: CASSQGPYEQYF. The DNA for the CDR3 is TGTGCCAGCAGCCAAGGTCCCTACGAGCAGTACTTC. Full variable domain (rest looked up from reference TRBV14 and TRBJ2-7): EAGVTQFPSHSVIEKGQTVTLRCDPISGHDNLYWYRRVMGKEIKFLLHFVKESKQDESGMPNNRFLAERTGGTYSTLKVQPAELEDSGVYFCASSQGPYEQYFGPGTRLTVT.

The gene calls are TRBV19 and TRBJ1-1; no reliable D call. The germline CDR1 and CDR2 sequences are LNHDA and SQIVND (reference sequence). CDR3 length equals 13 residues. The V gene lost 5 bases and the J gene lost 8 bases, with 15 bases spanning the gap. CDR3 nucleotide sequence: TGTGCCAGTAGTTTGACGGTGGTAGACGAAGCTTTCTTT. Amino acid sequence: CASSLTVVDEAFF.

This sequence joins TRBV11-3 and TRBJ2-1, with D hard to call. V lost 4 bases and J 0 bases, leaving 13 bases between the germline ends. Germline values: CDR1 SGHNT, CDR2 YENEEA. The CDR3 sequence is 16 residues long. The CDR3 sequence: CASSSRPGSSYNEQFF. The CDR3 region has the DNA TGTGCCAGCAGCTCCCGGCCGGGTAGCTCCTACAATGAGCAGTTCTTC.

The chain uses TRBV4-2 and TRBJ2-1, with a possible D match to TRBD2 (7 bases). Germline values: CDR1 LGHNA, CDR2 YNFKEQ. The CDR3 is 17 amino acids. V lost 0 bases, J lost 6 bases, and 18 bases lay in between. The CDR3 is CASSQDGGGRVLNEQFF. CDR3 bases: TGTGCCAGCAGCCAAGATGGGGGCGGGAGAGTTCTCAATGAGCAGTTCTTC.

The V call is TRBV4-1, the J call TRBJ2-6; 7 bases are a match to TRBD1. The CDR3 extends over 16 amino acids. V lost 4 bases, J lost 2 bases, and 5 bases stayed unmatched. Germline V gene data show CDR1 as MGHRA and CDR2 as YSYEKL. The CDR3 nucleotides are TGCGCCAGCAGCCCAGAGGGGGCTGCTGGGGCCAACGTCCTGACTTTC. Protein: CASSPEGAAGANVLTF.

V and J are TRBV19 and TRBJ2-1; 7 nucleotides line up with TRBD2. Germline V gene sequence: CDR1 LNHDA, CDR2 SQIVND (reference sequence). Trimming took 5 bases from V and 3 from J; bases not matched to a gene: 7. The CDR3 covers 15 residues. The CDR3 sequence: CASSSLADIYNEQFF. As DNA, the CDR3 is TGTGCCAGTAGTTCTCTAGCGGACATCTACAATGAGCAGTTCTTC.